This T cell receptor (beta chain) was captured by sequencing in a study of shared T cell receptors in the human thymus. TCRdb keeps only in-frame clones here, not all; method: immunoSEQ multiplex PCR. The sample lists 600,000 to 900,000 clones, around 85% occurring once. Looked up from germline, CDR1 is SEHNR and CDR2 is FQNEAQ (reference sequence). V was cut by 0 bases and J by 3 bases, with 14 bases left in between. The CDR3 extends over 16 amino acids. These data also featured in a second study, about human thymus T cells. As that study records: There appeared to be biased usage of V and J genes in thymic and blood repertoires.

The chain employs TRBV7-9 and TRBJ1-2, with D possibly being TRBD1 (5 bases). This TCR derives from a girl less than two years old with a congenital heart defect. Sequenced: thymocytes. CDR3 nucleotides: TGTGCCAGCAGCTTAGCGCCACGACAGAGCGACTATGGCTACACCTTC. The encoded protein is CASSLAPRQSDYGYTF.